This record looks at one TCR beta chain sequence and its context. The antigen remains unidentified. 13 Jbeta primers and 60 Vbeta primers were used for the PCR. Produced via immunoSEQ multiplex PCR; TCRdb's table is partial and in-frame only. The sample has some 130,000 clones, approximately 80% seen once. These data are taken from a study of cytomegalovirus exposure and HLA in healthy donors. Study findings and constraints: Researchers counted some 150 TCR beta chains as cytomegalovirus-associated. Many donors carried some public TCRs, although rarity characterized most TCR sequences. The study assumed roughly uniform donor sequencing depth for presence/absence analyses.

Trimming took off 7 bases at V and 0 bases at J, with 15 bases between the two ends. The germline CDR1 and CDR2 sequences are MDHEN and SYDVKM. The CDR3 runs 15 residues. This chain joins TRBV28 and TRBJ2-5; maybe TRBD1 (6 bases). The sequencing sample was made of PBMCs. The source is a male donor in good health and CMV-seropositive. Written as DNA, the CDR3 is TGTGCCAGCACATTCCCGGGACAACACCAAGAGACCCAGTACTTC. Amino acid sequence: CASTFPGQHQETQYF.